Sequencing of this T cell receptor beta chain was carried out in a study of blood T cell repertoires in COVID-19. Using immunoSEQ multiplex PCR, the repertoire was profiled, and TCRdb retains in-frame clones only, with some absent. The data show 200,000 to 250,000 clones, with roughly 84% seen just once and around 3.5% held by the top ten. V dropped 4 bases and J dropped 1 base, with 8 bases sitting between them. The CDR3 is made up of 13 amino acids. Germline lookup yields CDR1 ENHRY and CDR2 SYGVKD. The clonotype comes from a woman older than 75 with acute or convalescent COVID-19. V usage is TRBV10-3 and J usage is TRBJ2-7; D is perhaps TRBD1 (6 bases). The sequenced sample consisted of peripheral blood. CDR3 nucleotides: TGTGCCATCAGTGCACAGGGTTCCTACGAGCAGTACTTC. It encodes CAISAQGSYEQYF.